This T cell receptor beta chain originates from a study of beta chain features in type 1 diabetes. V lost 5 bases to trimming and J lost 3 bases; unmatched junction nucleotides: 7. CDR1 MNHEY and CDR2 SVGAGI come from the germline V gene. The CDR3 spans 15 residues. What was sequenced were expressed TCRB transcripts, since all of the isolated RNA had been reverse transcribed. Produced via immunoSEQ multiplex PCR; TCRdb's table is partial and in-frame only. The sample lists 300,000 to 350,000 clones; about 18% were seen once. The chain combines TRBV6-5 with TRBJ2-7; TRBD1 agrees at 10 bases. This sequence was found in a woman aged 18-29 years in good health. What was sequenced was naive CD4+ T cells from blood. CDR3 bases: TGTGCCAGCAGTCAACCGGGACAGGGGAGCTACGAGCAGTACTTC. Its protein is CASSQPGQGSYEQYF.